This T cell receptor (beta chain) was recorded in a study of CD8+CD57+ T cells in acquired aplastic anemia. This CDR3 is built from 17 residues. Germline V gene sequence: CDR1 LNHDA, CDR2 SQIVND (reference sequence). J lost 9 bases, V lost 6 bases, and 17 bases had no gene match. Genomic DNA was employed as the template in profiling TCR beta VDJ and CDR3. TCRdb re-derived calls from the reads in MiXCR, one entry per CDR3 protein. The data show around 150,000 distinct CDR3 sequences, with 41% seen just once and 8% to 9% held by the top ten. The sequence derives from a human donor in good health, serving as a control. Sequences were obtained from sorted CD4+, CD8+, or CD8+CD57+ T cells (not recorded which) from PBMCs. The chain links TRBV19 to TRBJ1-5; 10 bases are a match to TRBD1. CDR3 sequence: CASSVGIGQGEALPQHF. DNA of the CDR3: TGTGCCAGTAGCGTCGGCATAGGACAGGGGGAAGCTCTGCCCCAGCATTTT.